This TCR beta chain was captured by sequencing in a study of T cells in Graves' hyperthyroidism and ophthalmopathy. There were TCR beta CDR3 regions amplified from RNA transcripts. HTBI primers were the set used in a first-round RT-PCR of the TCR CDR3. MiXCR, run by TCRdb on the multiplex PCR reads, gives a single entry per CDR3 protein. Among more than 300,000 distinct CDR3 sequences, roughly 17% were seen once, and the ten largest hold about a third. The CDR3 loop spans 16 amino acids. The V and J ends lost 2 bases and 4 bases respectively, with 20 bases between them. The germline V gene has CDR1 SQVTM and CDR2 ANQGSEA. Investigators excluded patients with uncontrolled infection, other autoimmune disease, pregnancy or lactation. Initially, at the first diagnosis of hyperthyroidism and before any ophthalmopathy symptoms, blood was sampled. Extraction of PBMCs used 9 to 10 ml of fresh peripheral blood.

The TCR comes from a woman aged 25 to 39 with Graves' hyperthyroidism that later progressed to Graves' ophthalmopathy. The sequenced sample consisted of blood. V gene TRBV29-1 combines with J gene TRBJ2-5, with a possible D match to TRBD1 (6 bases). The CDR3 nucleotides are TGCAGCGTTGAATTATTGTCAACAGGGTATGGAGAGACCCAGTACTTC. Encoded protein: CSVELLSTGYGETQYF.